This T cell receptor beta chain was observed in a study of cytomegalovirus exposure and HLA in healthy donors. The CDR3 loop spans 14 amino acids. The V gene's germline CDR1 is PRHDT and CDR2 FYEKMQ (reference sequence). V was trimmed by 3 bases and J by 0 bases, leaving 8 bases between them. As for this clone: Antigen unknown.

Study results and limitations: Among the most significant clusters, several appeared linked to common viral pathogens in a later analysis. For most TCR sequences rarity was the rule, although some public TCRs occurred in many donors.

Both 60 Vbeta primers and 13 Jbeta primers went into the PCR. TCRdb keeps only in-frame clones here, not all; method: immunoSEQ multiplex PCR. The sample has about 160,000 clones, approximately 78% seen once. Healthy donors of bone marrow made up the group. The chain joins TRBV13 to TRBJ1-1, with D possibly being TRBD1 (5 bases). The specimen sequenced was PBMCs. This TCR was recovered from a girl under 10 years old in good health and CMV-seropositive. The CDR3 sequence: CASSFRGLNTEAFF. The CDR3 DNA follows: TGTGCCAGCAGCTTTAGGGGCCTGAACACTGAAGCTTTCTTT.